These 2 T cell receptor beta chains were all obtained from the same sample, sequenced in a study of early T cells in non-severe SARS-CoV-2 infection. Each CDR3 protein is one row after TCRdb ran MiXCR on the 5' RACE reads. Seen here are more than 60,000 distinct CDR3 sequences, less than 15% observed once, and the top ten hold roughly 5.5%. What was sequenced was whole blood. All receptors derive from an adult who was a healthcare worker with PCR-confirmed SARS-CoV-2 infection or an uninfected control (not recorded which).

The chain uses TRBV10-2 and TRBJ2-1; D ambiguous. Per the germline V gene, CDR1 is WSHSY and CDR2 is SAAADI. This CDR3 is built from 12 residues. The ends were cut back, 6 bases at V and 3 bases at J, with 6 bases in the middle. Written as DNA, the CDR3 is TGCGCCAGCAGGAGGCTCTACAATGAGCAGTTCTTC. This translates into CASRRLYNEQFF.

The CDR3 is CASSLARASGSSYEQYF. CDR3 sequence (DNA): TGTGCCAGCAGCTTAGCTAGGGCTAGCGGTTCCTCCTACGAGCAGTACTTC. The chain employs TRBV7-9 and TRBJ2-7; 7 nucleotides line up with TRBD2. J was trimmed by 0 bases and V by 0 bases; bases with no gene match: 8. This CDR3 comprises 17 residues. CDR1 is SEHNR and CDR2 is FQNEAQ in the germline V gene (reference sequence). Based on the CDR3 plus reference TRBV7-9 and TRBJ2-7, the full variable domain is DTGVSQNPRHKITKRGQNVTFRCDPISEHNRLYWYRQTLGQGPEFLTYFQNEAQLEKSRLLSDRFSAERPKGSFSTLEIQRTEQGDSAMYLCASSLARASGSSYEQYFGPGTRLTVT.